This TCR beta chain was recorded in a study of blood T cell repertoires in COVID-19. The wider study: PBMCs, B-cell-depleted T cells, or T cells were the source of the cDNA or gDNA that made up the material.

The method was immunoSEQ multiplex PCR; TCRdb's version includes in-frame clones alone and lacks a portion of them. Of 250,000 to 350,000 clones in the sample, around 89% are singletons; the top ten hold 2.5% to 3.5%. The germline gives CDR1 SGHTA, CDR2 FQGNSA. The V and J ends lost 1 base and 0 bases respectively, with 11 bases between them. The CDR3 is made up of 16 amino acids. The clonotype was recovered from a woman in her fifties or sixties who had recovered from COVID-19. The sample consisted of PBMCs or T cells enriched from blood (not recorded which). The J gene is TRBJ2-3, the V gene TRBV7-2, with D possibly matching TRBD1 (6 bases). The CDR3 DNA reads as TGTGCCAGCAGCTTAGTTGGGGGCCCTAGCACAGATACGCAGTATTTT. This codes for CASSLVGGPSTDTQYF. Looking up the rest from reference TRBV7-2 and TRBJ2-3 gives the full variable domain: GAGVSQSPSNKVTEKGKDVELRCDPISGHTALYWYRQSLGQGLEFLIYFQGNSAPDKSGLPSDRFSAERTGGSVSTLTIQRTQQEDSAVYLCASSLVGGPSTDTQYFGPGTRLTVL.